What follows are 9 T cell receptor beta chains derived from one specimen sequenced in a study of cytotoxic CD8 clonotypes in ibrutinib-treated CLL. The assay was immunoSEQ multiplex PCR, and TCRdb's table has in-frame clones only and misses some. The sample holds roughly 330,000 clones, 67% seen once. The source was PBMCs, collected after 36 months of ibrutinib treatment. The receptors were sampled from a human donor with chronic lymphocytic leukemia.

This clone was seen a handful of times. This chain joins TRBV7-7 and TRBJ2-1; the match to TRBD2 covers 14 bases. The CDR3 length is 15 residues. CDR1 and CDR2 (germline): SSHAT, FNYEAQ (reference sequence). The trim removed 5 bases at V and 7 bases at J, leaving 4 bases unmatched. CDR3 nucleotides: TGTGCCAGCAGCCCCCGGACTAGCGGGAGGAATGAGCAGTTCTTC. It is translated as CASSPRTSGRNEQFF.

The genes are TRBV5-1 and TRBJ1-3; D not resolved. V was trimmed by 0 bases and J by 0 bases, leaving 10 bases between them. CDR3 length: 16 amino acids. Per germline, CDR1 SGHRS and CDR2 YFSETQ. CDR3 in DNA: TGCGCCAGCAGCTTGGCCAGGCGTACCTCTGGAAACACCATATATTTT. Its protein is CASSLARRTSGNTIYF.

The sample holds a few counts of this clone. The genes are TRBV18 and TRBJ2-5; TRBD2 agrees at 9 bases. After removal of 1 base from V and 4 bases from J, the junction contained 7 bases not matched to a gene. The CDR3 covers 16 residues. The germline V gene encodes CDR1 KGHSH and CDR2 LQKENI. For the CDR3, the DNA is TGTGCCAGCTCACCACTTCCTAGCGGGATTGGAGAGACCCAGTACTTC. Protein: CASSPLPSGIGETQYF.

In DNA, the CDR3 is TGTGCCAGCAGCTTTACCTCTGGGGCCAACGTCCTGACTTTC. As protein: CASSFTSGANVLTF. The J gene is TRBJ2-6, the V gene TRBV27; D is uncertain. Germline V CDR1 and CDR2: MNHEY, SMNVEV (reference sequence). This CDR3 region has 14 residues. The V and J ends lost 6 bases and 0 bases respectively, with 6 bases between them.

The sample holds a few counts of this clone. V gene TRBV5-4 combines with J gene TRBJ1-3; TRBD1 agrees at 8 bases. Germline V gene data show CDR1 as SGHNT and CDR2 as YYREEE (reference sequence). The CDR3 covers 14 residues. With 3 bases clipped from V and 4 bases from J, the junction kept 3 bases outside the gene matches. CDR3 nucleotides: TGTGCCAGCAGCTCCAGGGGGCACGGAAACACCATATATTTT. Encoded protein: CASSSRGHGNTIYF.

This clone was seen a single time. The J gene is TRBJ2-1, the V gene TRBV9, with 11 bases fitting TRBD2. V lost 0 bases and J lost 9; bases outside the gene matches: 5. The germline CDR1 and CDR2 sequences are SGDLS and YYNGEE. The length of the CDR3 is 15 residues. CDR3 sequence (DNA): TGTGCCAGCAGCGTAGGACTAGCGGGATGGGGTGAGCAGTTCTTC. It encodes CASSVGLAGWGEQFF.

The chain joins TRBV5-1 to TRBJ1-4; D ambiguous. The CDR3 sequence is 15 residues long. The germline gives CDR1 SGHRS, CDR2 YFSETQ. Trimming cost V 4 bases and J 0 bases, with 10 bases left between them. CDR3 sequence: CASSLTQATNEKLFF. CDR3 DNA sequence: TGCGCCAGCAGCCTTACCCAGGCAACTAATGAAAAACTGTTTTTT.

This clone was seen a few times. The chain combines TRBV6-5 with TRBJ2-7; D is possibly TRBD2 (6 bases). Germline V CDR1 and CDR2: MNHEY, SVGAGI. Trimming took off 0 bases at V and 3 bases at J, with 12 bases between the two ends. This CDR3 is built from 15 residues. CDR3 nucleotide sequence: TGTGCCAGCAGTTACTCCCTAGCGAGGGACTACGAGCAGTACTTC. Its protein product is CASSYSLARDYEQYF.

The chain has TRBV15 and TRBJ2-2, with D possibly matching TRBD2 (6 bases). The CDR3 has 16 residues. The germline gives CDR1 LNHNV, CDR2 YYDKDF (reference sequence). The V gene lost 3 bases and the J gene lost 2 bases, with 13 bases spanning the gap. Here the CDR3 DNA reads TGTGCCACCAGCAGCGTACCGGGACTTAACACCGGGGAGCTGTTTTTT. This gives the protein CATSSVPGLNTGELFF.